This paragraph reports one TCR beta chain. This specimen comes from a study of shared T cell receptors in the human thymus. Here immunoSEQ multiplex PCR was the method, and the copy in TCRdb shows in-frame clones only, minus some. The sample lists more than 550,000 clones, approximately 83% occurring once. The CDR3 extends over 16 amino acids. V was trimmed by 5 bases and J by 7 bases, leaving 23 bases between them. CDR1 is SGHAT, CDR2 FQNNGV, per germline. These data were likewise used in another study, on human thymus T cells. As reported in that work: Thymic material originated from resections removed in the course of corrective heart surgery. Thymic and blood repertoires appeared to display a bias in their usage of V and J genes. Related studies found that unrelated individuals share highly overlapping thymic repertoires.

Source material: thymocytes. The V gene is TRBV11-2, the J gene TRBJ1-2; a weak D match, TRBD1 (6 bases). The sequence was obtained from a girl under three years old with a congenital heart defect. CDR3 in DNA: TGTGCCAGCAGCGCCCCCACAGGGACCGGAGGTTTTGGCTACACCTTC. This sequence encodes CASSAPTGTGGFGYTF.